The rows below give T cell receptor beta chains drawn from one sample of a study of T cell changes during pregnancy in multiple sclerosis. Measured with immunoSEQ multiplex PCR; TCRdb has only the in-frame clones, and not every one. Here the sample spans some 27,000 clones, under 90% being singletons. Specimen: CD4+ T cells from peripheral blood mononuclear cells, collected in the first trimester of pregnancy. All receptors derive from a female donor in good health, enrolled as a control in a pregnancy study. CDR3s include the opening cysteine and the closing phenylalanine or tryptophan. D genes are given only for firm matches. Size is stated for part of the rows, as once, few or many counts, or as a class when the clone is expanded.

J gene,clone size,V gene,D gene,CDR3 length,CDR3 protein,CDR3 DNA
TRBJ1-2,NA,TRBV7-9,NA,13,CASSLVRSDGYTF,TGTGCCAGCAGCTTAGTTCGTAGTGATGGCTACACCTTC
TRBJ2-7,NA,TRBV5-6,TRBD1,16,CASSPPGTGNLYEQYF,TGTGCCAGCAGCCCCCCCGGGACAGGGAATCTCTACGAGCAGTACTTC
TRBJ2-1,NA,TRBV4-2,TRBD2,18,CASSQVNRMAGGYNEQFF,TGTGCCAGCAGCCAAGTCAACCGGATGGCGGGGGGTTACAATGAGCAGTTCTTC
TRBJ2-7,once,TRBV6-5,TRBD1,15,CASSRKGQASYEQYF,TGTGCCAGCAGTCGAAAGGGACAGGCGTCCTACGAGCAGTACTTC
TRBJ1-5,NA,TRBV28,NA,13,CACRGDSNQPQHF,TGTGCCTGCCGGGGGGATAGCAATCAGCCCCAGCATTTT
TRBJ2-3,NA,TRBV19,NA,14,CASSILDGADTQYF,TGTGCCAGTAGTATACTGGACGGGGCAGATACGCAGTATTTT
TRBJ2-1,NA,TRBV5-6,TRBD1,12,CASSTGVQEQFF,TGTGCCAGCAGCACAGGGGTACAGGAGCAGTTCTTC
TRBJ2-7,NA,TRBV7-2,TRBD2,15,CASSLGGGKGYEQYF,TGTGCCAGCAGCTTAGGGGGGGGAAAAGGCTACGAGCAGTACTTC
TRBJ2-1,once,TRBV4-1,NA,18,CASSQETERVGSYNEQFF,TGCGCCAGCAGCCAAGAGACGGAGCGGGTGGGGTCTTACAATGAGCAGTTCTTC
TRBJ1-5,once,TRBV6-4,NA,16,CASSTLPAYSNQPQHF,TGTGCCAGCAGTACCTTACCCGCCTATAGCAATCAGCCCCAGCATTTT
TRBJ2-7,NA,TRBV2,TRBD2,15,CASSAASGGRYEQYF,TGTGCCAGCAGTGCGGCTAGCGGGGGGCGATACGAGCAGTACTTC
TRBJ1-1,NA,TRBV5-1,NA,17,CASSLLPQGGLNTEAFF,TGCGCCAGCAGCTTACTTCCGCAGGGTGGCCTGAACACTGAAGCTTTCTTT
TRBJ2-3,NA,TRBV7-6,TRBD1,17,CASSLGLGTGTTDTQYF,TGTGCCAGCAGCCTGGGTCTAGGGACAGGGACCACAGATACGCAGTATTTT
TRBJ1-1,once,TRBV7-8,NA,15,CASSLADRANTEAFF,TGTGCCAGCAGCTTAGCCGACAGAGCGAACACTGAAGCTTTCTTT
TRBJ2-3,NA,TRBV7-2,NA,15,CASSLVGGRTDTQYF,TGTGCCAGCAGCTTAGTAGGGGGTCGCACAGATACGCAGTATTTT
TRBJ2-3,once,TRBV2,NA,15,CASSRTATSTDTQYF,TGTGCCAGCAGCCGGACAGCCACAAGCACAGATACGCAGTATTTT
TRBJ1-4,NA,TRBV6-5,TRBD1,16,CASSSGQGATNEKLFF,TGTGCCAGCAGTTCTGGACAGGGGGCAACTAATGAAAAACTGTTTTTT
TRBJ2-7,NA,TRBV6-8,TRBD1,17,CASSRGTARRISYEQYF,TGTGCCAGCAGCCGAGGGACAGCACGCCGCATCTCCTACGAGCAGTACTTC
TRBJ2-7,NA,TRBV7-2,TRBD2,14,CASSLLAGGYEQYF,TGTGCCAGCAGCCTTCTAGCGGGAGGGTACGAGCAGTACTTC
TRBJ1-3,NA,TRBV30,NA,12,CAWSSGGNTIYF,TGTGCCTGGAGTTCCGGGGGAAACACCATATATTTT
TRBJ2-3,NA,TRBV6-1,TRBD2,19,CASSGRQGTSGGATDTQYF,TGTGCCAGCAGTGGGAGACAGGGGACTAGCGGGGGGGCCACAGATACGCAGTATTTT
TRBJ2-1,NA,TRBV18,NA,13,CASSLGQSLEQFF,TGTGCCAGCTCACTAGGACAGAGCCTTGAGCAGTTCTTC
TRBJ1-4,NA,TRBV30,NA,15,CAWTTPPPRSEKLFF,TGTGCCTGGACCACGCCACCCCCCCGGTCTGAAAAACTGTTTTTT
TRBJ1-5,NA,TRBV15,TRBD1,14,CATSSGTVGQPQHF,TGTGCCACCAGCAGTGGGACAGTAGGTCAGCCCCAGCATTTT
TRBJ2-3,NA,TRBV11-2,NA,14,CASSLPFTRDTQYF,TGTGCCAGCAGCTTACCCTTCACCCGGGATACGCAGTATTTT
TRBJ1-1,NA,TRBV30,NA,12,CAWRDREISFKF,TGTGCCTGGAGGGACCGGGAGATAAGCTTTAAGTTT
TRBJ1-2,NA,TRBV2,TRBD1,14,CASRGGQPPYGYTF,TGTGCCAGCCGGGGGGGACAGCCGCCCTATGGCTACACCTTC
TRBJ2-1,NA,TRBV28,NA,14,CASTPPRLNNEQFF,TGTGCCAGCACCCCCCCCCGACTCAACAATGAGCAGTTCTTC
TRBJ1-2,NA,TRBV4-1,TRBD1,17,CASSQEATGTGNYGYTF,TGCGCCAGCAGCCAAGAGGCTACCGGGACAGGGAACTATGGCTACACCTTC
TRBJ1-1,few,TRBV5-1,NA,14,CASSAGPGNTEAFF,TGCGCCAGCAGCGCCGGTCCTGGGAACACTGAAGCTTTCTTT
TRBJ1-2,NA,TRBV6-5,TRBD1,14,CASSQGQGVDGYTF,TGTGCCAGCAGTCAGGGACAGGGGGTTGATGGCTACACCTTC
TRBJ2-3,NA,TRBV10-2,NA,16,CASSEDWGGATDTQYF,TGCGCCAGCAGTGAGGATTGGGGGGGCGCGACAGATACGCAGTATTTT
TRBJ2-1,NA,TRBV19,TRBD2,14,CASSRRGGRDEQFF,TGTGCCAGTAGTCGGAGGGGCGGGAGGGATGAGCAGTTCTTC
TRBJ1-5,NA,TRBV6-1,NA,14,CASRDNHSNQPQHF,TGTGCCAGCAGGGACAACCATAGCAATCAGCCCCAGCATTTT
TRBJ2-3,NA,TRBV7-9,TRBD2,17,CASSLRTSGGATDTQYF,TGTGCCAGCAGCTTAAGGACTAGCGGGGGGGCCACAGATACGCAGTATTTT